The clone carrying this T cell receptor (beta chain) appeared many times. The antigen remains undetermined. The data belong to a study of T cells in Graves' hyperthyroidism and ophthalmopathy. About the study: Peripheral blood sampling occurred at initial diagnosis, before any treatment.

The length of the CDR3 is 15 residues. Trimming took off 0 bases at V and 7 bases at J, with 10 bases between the two ends. Germline CDR1 is MNHNS and CDR2 is SASEGT. RNA transcripts provided the source from which TCR beta CDR3 regions were amplified. Using the HTBI primer set, a first-round RT-PCR was run on the TCR CDR3. TCRdb processed the multiplex PCR reads anew with MiXCR; each CDR3 protein has one entry. Among almost 600,000 distinct CDR3 sequences listed, more than 11% were seen once. Study-level results: In blood, most of the thyroid clonotypes expanded above 0.001 were also present. For ophthalmopathy, model prediction preceded onset by a median roughly 6.5 months.

Uncontrolled infection, other autoimmune disease, pregnancy or lactation excluded patients. The specimen sequenced was blood. The sequence derives from a woman aged 30 to 39 with Graves' hyperthyroidism that later progressed to Graves' ophthalmopathy. The V call is TRBV6-1, the J call TRBJ1-6; TRBD1 might be the D (5 bases). The CDR3 here is CASSEAPGFNSPLHF. In DNA form, the CDR3 reads TGTGCCAGCAGTGAAGCGCCAGGGTTCAATTCACCCCTCCACTTT.